Each of the 2 T cell receptor beta chains below was sequenced from the same sample in a study of OX40 agonist ivuxolimab in advanced cancers. The protocol was immunoSEQ multiplex PCR, while the TCRdb copy is restricted to in-frame clones and leaves out a portion. The sample yields tens of thousands of clones, 75% to 95% seen once. The specimen was CD4+ or CD8+ T cells sorted from blood, collected in a trial of the OX40 agonist ivuxolimab. Receptor source: an adult with an advanced solid tumor such as melanoma, head and neck, liver or kidney cancer.

The chain has TRBV7-6 and TRBJ1-4; maybe TRBD1 (5 bases). Trimming stripped 2 bases from V and 8 bases from J, with 18 bases between. The CDR3 spans 16 residues. Germline V gene sequence: CDR1 SGHVS, CDR2 FNYEAQ. The CDR3 loop reads CASSLRGPGLGEKLFF. The CDR3 DNA sequence: TGTGCCAGCAGCTTAAGGGGCCCCGGCCTCGGGGAAAAACTGTTTTTT.

This chain links TRBV4-1 with TRBJ1-5; D call uncertain. This CDR3 has 15 amino acids. V gave up 1 base and J gave up 2 bases, with 9 bases separating them. From germline, CDR1 is MGHRA and CDR2 YSYEKL. The DNA of the CDR3 is TGCGCCAGCAGCCAAGTGGTGGCAGGCAATCAGCCCCAGCATTTT. Residues: CASSQVVAGNQPQHF.